A single sample gave rise to the 19 T cell receptor beta chains below, sequenced in a study of early T cells in non-severe SARS-CoV-2 infection (dated by TCRdb to about 2021). The library was generated by 5' RACE. Sequencing was performed on a NextSeq 500. Starting from the raw public reads, TCRdb applied fastp trimming at Q25, assembled clones with MiXCR and retained in-frame beta chains. Each CDR3 protein gets just one entry, which takes the most common genes and DNA from the rows behind it. Recorded for this sample are around 39,000 distinct CDR3 sequences; 5% to 5.5% of them occurred a single time. The ten largest clones add up to about 5.7% of the sample. Source: whole blood, taken at baseline. Source of these receptors: an adult who was a healthcare worker with PCR-confirmed SARS-CoV-2 infection or an uninfected control (not recorded which).

This clonotype came up many times. The chain links TRBV7-6 to TRBJ2-1; 9 bases match TRBD2. Trimming cost V 0 bases and J 7 bases; bases outside gene matches: 7. Germline V gene data show CDR1 as SGHVS and CDR2 as FNYEAQ. CDR3 size: 16 residues. The CDR3 DNA reads as TGTGCCAGCAGCTTAGCGGAGTTAGCGGGAGTAAATGAGCAGTTCTTC. It is translated as CASSLAELAGVNEQFF.

The rearrangement uses TRBV27 and TRBJ1-5; a possible D gene is TRBD1 (6 bases). Per the germline V gene, CDR1 is MNHEY and CDR2 is SMNVEV (reference sequence). V was shortened by 3 bases and J by 0 bases, with 12 bases between the two germline ends. The CDR3 runs to 16 residues. This chain's CDR3 is CASSLTGTNSNQPQHF. CDR3 coding DNA: TGTGCCAGCAGTTTGACAGGTACTAATAGCAATCAGCCCCAGCATTTT.

This clonotype was picked up many times. The gene calls are TRBV25-1 and TRBJ1-6; D remains ambiguous. This CDR3 contains 13 residues. V lost 1 base to trimming and J lost 8 bases, with 6 bases between them. Germline CDR1 reads MGHDK; CDR2 reads SYGVNS. In DNA form, the CDR3 reads TGTGCCAGCAGTGAATTGCGGGATTCACCCCTCCACTTT. Protein sequence: CASSELRDSPLHF.

This clonotype has at least ten counts. The chain has TRBV5-4 and TRBJ2-3, with D tentatively TRBD2 (5 bases). Trimming removed 1 base at V and 2 bases at J, with 11 bases between. Germline CDR1 and CDR2: SGHNT and YYREEE (reference sequence). The CDR3 has 15 amino acids. DNA for the CDR3: TGTGCCAGCAGCTTGTTACTAGGAGACACAGATACGCAGTATTTT. This gives the protein CASSLLLGDTDTQYF.

This clonotype was recorded at least ten times. V usage is TRBV20-1 and J usage is TRBJ2-3; no reliable D call. Germline V lookup: CDR1 DFQATT, CDR2 SNEGSKA (reference sequence). The CDR3 loop spans 12 amino acids. Trimming removed 2 bases from V and 2 bases from J, with 5 bases in between. The CDR3 here is CSARRTTDTQYF. The CDR3 bases are TGCAGTGCTAGACGCACCACAGATACGCAGTATTTT.

This clonotype was seen more than once but under ten times. The rearrangement uses TRBV7-9 and TRBJ2-2, with a tentative D call TRBD2 (6 bases). In germline, CDR1 is SEHNR, CDR2 FQNEAQ (reference sequence). Trimming took off 0 bases at V and 5 bases at J, with 10 bases between the two ends. The CDR3 has 15 amino acids. The CDR3 loop is CASSLAPGTTGELFF. The CDR3, as DNA: TGTGCCAGCAGCTTAGCACCCGGGACTACCGGGGAGCTGTTTTTT.

This chain connects TRBV30 to TRBJ2-3, with 11 bases matching TRBD2. V dropped 0 bases and J dropped 0; count of bases not matched to a gene: 5. The CDR3 runs to 17 residues. Germline assignment: CDR1 GTSNPN and CDR2 SVGIG (reference sequence). For the CDR3, the DNA is TGTGCCTGGAGTGTAAGGGGACTAGCGGCTAGCACAGATACGCAGTATTTT. Protein sequence: CAWSVRGLAASTDTQYF.

At least ten counts were recorded for this clonotype. The chain combines TRBV20-1 with TRBJ1-5; D may be TRBD1 (5 bases). CDR1 DFQATT and CDR2 SNEGSKA come from the germline V gene (reference sequence). Deletions cut 1 base from V and 0 bases from J, with 16 bases between. This CDR3 contains 17 residues. The CDR3 region has the DNA TGCAGTGCTAGAGGACCCCCGGGACGCCATAGCAATCAGCCCCAGCATTTT. Its translation is CSARGPPGRHSNQPQHF.

This clonotype was counted at least ten times. The chain links TRBV2 to TRBJ2-7, with 7 bases that match TRBD1. The CDR3 has 14 residues. Germline values: CDR1 SNHLY, CDR2 FYNNEI. Losses at the gene ends were 3 bases for V and 2 bases for J; bases not matched to a gene: 4. The CDR3 nucleotides read TGTGCCAGCAGTGATAAGGGGGCAGCCTACGAGCAGTACGTC. Protein product: CASSDKGAAYEQYV.

V usage is TRBV6-6 and J usage is TRBJ2-2; D not resolved. V gave up 4 bases and J gave up 1 base, with 13 bases separating them. The CDR3 length is 16 residues. CDR1 and CDR2 (germline): MNHNY, SVGAGI (reference sequence). CDR3 sequence reads: CASSLGSVGNTGELFF. CDR3 DNA sequence: TGTGCCAGCAGTTTGGGTTCGGTCGGGAACACCGGGGAGCTGTTTTTT.

This clonotype was seen a few times. The V and J genes are TRBV5-1 and TRBJ2-1; D unclear. Germline V CDR1 and CDR2: SGHRS, YFSETQ. V gave up 4 bases and J gave up 6 bases, with 14 bases separating them. CDR3 length: 14 residues. The CDR3 loop reads CASSPRAPPNEQFF. The CDR3, as DNA: TGCGCCAGCAGCCCTCGGGCCCCGCCCAATGAGCAGTTCTTC.

In its sample, this clonotype was seen a few times. The J gene is TRBJ2-3, the V gene TRBV24-1; TRBD2 is a possible D gene (6 bases). Trimming left V 5 bases short and J 6 bases short, with 14 bases between. Germline V CDR1 and CDR2: KGHDR, SFDVKD. This CDR3 has 14 amino acids. The CDR3 protein is CATSGRSGSDTQYF. DNA for the CDR3: TGTGCCACCAGTGGAAGGAGCGGGTCCGATACGCAGTATTTT.

This clonotype was seen at least ten times. This chain joins TRBV10-3 and TRBJ2-7; 9 positions agree with TRBD2. This CDR3 region has 16 residues. V lost 3 bases to trimming and J lost 3 bases; unmatched junction nucleotides: 9. Germline V gene lookup returns CDR1 ENHRY and CDR2 SYGVKD. CDR3 nucleotide sequence: TGTGCCATCAGTGACTCTAGCGGGAAAACGGGCTACGAGCAGTACTTC. It yields the protein CAISDSSGKTGYEQYF.

This clonotype was counted at least ten times. The chain uses TRBV19 and TRBJ2-3; 9 bases agree with TRBD2. The CDR3 spans 15 residues. V lost 3 bases, J lost 3 bases, and 4 bases stayed unmatched. Germline V gives CDR1 LNHDA, CDR2 SQIVND (reference sequence). Written as DNA, the CDR3 is TGTGCCAGTAGTATTAGAACTAGCGGGACAGATACGCAGTATTTT. This gives the protein CASSIRTSGTDTQYF.

V usage is TRBV11-2 and J usage is TRBJ2-2, with TRBD2 matching 11 bases. CDR3 size: 16 residues. Looked up from germline, CDR1 is SGHAT and CDR2 is FQNNGV. V lost 2 bases and J lost 7; bases outside the gene matches: 6. The CDR3 bases are TGTGCCAGCAGCTTAAAACTAGCGGGAGTTGGCGGGGAGCTGTTTTTT. Encoded protein: CASSLKLAGVGGELFF.

The chain is built from TRBV3-2 and TRBJ2-5. TRBV3-2 is a documented pseudogene. This CDR3 comprises 15 residues. The CDR3, as DNA: TGTGCCAGCAGCCATCCAATTGGGATTGGAGAGACCCAGTACTTC. Protein: CASSHPIGIGETQYF.

This clonotype has a count of ten or more. CDR3 loop: CASSTRTDGPLTVAFF. The CDR3 coding sequence is TGTGCCAGCAGCACCCGGACAGACGGTCCCCTTACGGTGGCTTTCTTT. This rearrangement joins TRBV13 to TRBJ1-1; a weak D match, TRBD1 (6 bases). The V gene lost 5 bases and the J gene lost 11 bases, with 27 bases spanning the gap. The CDR3 loop spans 16 amino acids. CDR1 and CDR2 (germline): PRHDT, FYEKMQ (reference sequence).

Many counts were recorded for this clonotype. The chain employs TRBV7-9 and TRBJ1-6; 9 positions match TRBD1. The CDR3 spans 18 residues. The germline gives CDR1 SEHNR, CDR2 FQNEAQ (reference sequence). V gave up 5 bases and J gave up 2 bases; unmatched junction bases: 10. The CDR3: CASSRTLQGAAYNSPLHF. In DNA form, the CDR3 reads TGTGCCAGCAGCCGTACCTTACAGGGGGCGGCCTATAATTCACCCCTCCACTTT.

This clonotype was detected many times. J is TRBJ2-1 and V is TRBV28; the D gene is possibly TRBD1 (5 bases). The CDR3 contains 13 residues. In germline, CDR1 is MDHEN, CDR2 SYDVKM. Trimming removed 8 bases from V and 5 bases from J, with 13 bases in between. The CDR3 protein is CASRVAGHNEQFF. CDR3 DNA: TGTGCCAGCCGAGTGGCAGGGCACAATGAGCAGTTCTTC.